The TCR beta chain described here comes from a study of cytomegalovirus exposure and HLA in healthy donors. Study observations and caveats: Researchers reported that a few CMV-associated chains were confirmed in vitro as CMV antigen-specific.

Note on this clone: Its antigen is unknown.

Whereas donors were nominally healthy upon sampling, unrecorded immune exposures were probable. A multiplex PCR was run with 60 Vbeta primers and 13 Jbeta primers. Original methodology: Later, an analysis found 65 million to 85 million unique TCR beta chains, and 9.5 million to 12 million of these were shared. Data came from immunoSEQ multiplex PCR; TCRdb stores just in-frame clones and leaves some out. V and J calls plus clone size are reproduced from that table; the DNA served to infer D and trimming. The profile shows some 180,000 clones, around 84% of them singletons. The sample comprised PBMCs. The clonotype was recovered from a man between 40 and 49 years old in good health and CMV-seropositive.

CDR3 protein: CASSPRPGQPSGELFF. The DNA for the CDR3 is TGCGCCAGCAGCCCGAGACCGGGACAGCCGTCCGGGGAGCTGTTTTTT. V usage is TRBV5-1 and J usage is TRBJ2-2, with 7 positions matching TRBD1. With V trimmed by 4 bases and J by 6 bases, 12 bases remained unmatched. CDR3 length: 16 amino acids. The V gene's germline CDR1 is SGHRS and CDR2 YFSETQ.